This T cell receptor beta chain appears in the sequencing data of a study of blood T cell repertoires in COVID-19. As for the study in general: Material from acute and convalescent COVID-19 was sourced from the United States, Italy and Spain. Nucleic acid was either cDNA or gDNA, and it came from T cells, B-cell-depleted T cells, or PBMCs.

This CDR3 comprises 16 residues. Germline V gene sequence: CDR1 LNHDA, CDR2 SQIVND (reference sequence). The V and J ends lost 3 bases and 2 bases respectively, with 17 bases between them. This clone has more than one count but fewer than ten. Per the original methods: Using reference gene primer amplification, nucleated cell counts were estimated. Profiled with immunoSEQ multiplex PCR; TCRdb holds only in-frame clones, not every one. V and J calls and clone size come straight from that table; D and trimming were deduced from the DNA. The table shows roughly 280,000 clones, with 84% occurring only once.

The clonotype originates from a man between 60 and 75 years old with acute or convalescent COVID-19. The sequencing input was peripheral blood. The rearrangement uses TRBV19 and TRBJ2-7, with D tentatively TRBD1 (5 bases). CDR3: CASSISSGKQAYEQYF. CDR3 in DNA: TGTGCCAGTAGTATTTCATCTGGGAAACAGGCCTACGAGCAGTACTTC.